This passage covers 24 T cell receptor beta chains from one sample sequenced in a study of cytomegalovirus exposure and HLA in healthy donors. PCR was performed using 60 Vbeta and 13 Jbeta primers. Sequenced by immunoSEQ multiplex PCR; TCRdb stores in-frame clones only, minus some. This table lists about 48,000 clones. The sequenced material came from PBMCs. Receptors were obtained from a male donor in good health and CMV-seropositive.

This chain joins TRBV27 and TRBJ2-7; D gene unclear. Deletions cut 5 bases from V and 0 bases from J, with 5 bases between. The germline gives CDR1 MNHEY, CDR2 SMNVEV (reference sequence). The CDR3 has 12 amino acids. CDR3 residues: CASSPSSYEQYF. CDR3 in DNA: TGTGCCAGCAGTCCGAGCTCCTACGAGCAGTACTTC.

J is TRBJ2-7 and V is TRBV9; D perhaps matches TRBD1 (5 bases). CDR1 and CDR2 (germline): SGDLS, YYNGEE. V was pared by 0 bases and J by 2 bases, with 12 bases between. The CDR3 is made up of 15 amino acids. The CDR3 loop is CASSVGFGAAYEQYF. In DNA form, the CDR3 reads TGTGCCAGCAGCGTAGGGTTTGGGGCAGCCTACGAGCAGTACTTC.

This chain connects TRBV11-3 to TRBJ2-7, with 7 bases aligning to TRBD1. The CDR3 runs 15 residues. Looked up from germline, CDR1 is SGHNT and CDR2 is YENEEA. Trimming cost V 2 bases and J 4 bases; bases outside gene matches: 8. The CDR3 sequence is CASSLTGTESYEQYF. The CDR3 nucleotides read TGTGCCAGCAGCTTAACCGGGACAGAGAGTTACGAGCAGTACTTC.

This chain links TRBV28 with TRBJ1-1; weak D call: TRBD1 (5 bases). Germline loops: CDR1 MDHEN, CDR2 SYDVKM. V lost 6 bases and J lost 0, with 14 bases in between. This CDR3 contains 15 residues. The CDR3 is CASSRGQGMNTEAFF. The CDR3 bases are TGTGCCAGCAGCCGCGGTCAGGGCATGAACACTGAAGCTTTCTTT.

This rearrangement joins TRBV11-2 to TRBJ2-3, with unresolved D. CDR1 and CDR2 from the germline V gene are SGHAT and FQNNGV. The CDR3 has 15 amino acids. V was cut by 5 bases and J by 4 bases, with 16 bases left in between. The CDR3: CASSPRLARADTQYF. As DNA, the CDR3 is TGTGCCAGCAGCCCCCGACTTGCCCGGGCAGATACGCAGTATTTT.

The V and J genes are TRBV10-3 and TRBJ2-3, with D possibly matching TRBD2 (6 bases). In germline, CDR1 is ENHRY, CDR2 SYGVKD. CDR3 length: 15 residues. V lost 7 bases and J lost 0, with 14 bases in between. This chain's CDR3 is CAIMDSGASTDTQYF. The CDR3 region has the DNA TGTGCCATCATGGATAGCGGCGCTAGCACAGATACGCAGTATTTT.

The chain links TRBV29-1 to TRBJ1-1; unclear D gene. Trimming removed 1 base at V and 6 bases at J, with 6 bases between. The CDR3 consists of 11 residues. Germline assignment: CDR1 SQVTM and CDR2 ANQGSEA. The CDR3 here is CSVEGGAEAFF. CDR3 nucleotide sequence: TGCAGCGTTGAAGGCGGGGCTGAAGCTTTCTTT.

This rearrangement joins TRBV4-3 to TRBJ2-2; unclear D gene. V shed 0 bases and J shed 3 bases, with 14 bases lying between them. Germline CDR1 is LGHNA and CDR2 is YSLEER. This CDR3 spans 17 amino acids. The CDR3 spells CASSQDPRSLDTGELFF. In DNA form, the CDR3 reads TGCGCCAGCAGCCAAGATCCCCGGTCCCTGGACACCGGGGAGCTGTTTTTT.

The rearrangement links TRBV4-2 to TRBJ2-2; tentative D call: TRBD1 (6 bases). Germline values: CDR1 LGHNA, CDR2 YNFKEQ. V was pared by 0 bases and J by 1 base, with 9 bases between. This CDR3 is 16 amino acids long. CDR3 DNA sequence: TGTGCCAGCAGCCAAGAAACAGGGTGGAACACCGGGGAGCTGTTTTTT. This codes for CASSQETGWNTGELFF.

The rearrangement joins TRBV4-3 to TRBJ2-7; 8 bases are shared with TRBD1. Germline assignment: CDR1 LGHNA and CDR2 YSLEER. The CDR3 loop spans 17 amino acids. J was trimmed by 3 bases and V by 0 bases; bases with no gene match: 10. This CDR3 is CASSQDLFTGGRYEQYF. Here the CDR3 DNA reads TGCGCCAGCAGCCAAGATCTTTTCACAGGGGGACGCTACGAGCAGTACTTC.

This rearrangement joins TRBV6-5 to TRBJ1-6, with 9 bases matching TRBD1. V trimming: 7 bases; J trimming: 11 bases; junction bases outside the gene matches: 12. This CDR3 comprises 15 residues. Germline CDR1 reads MNHEY; CDR2 reads SVGAGI. This chain's CDR3 is CASTVTGGYSAPLHF. As DNA, the CDR3 is TGTGCCAGCACCGTGACAGGGGGGTATTCGGCACCCCTCCACTTT.

The rearrangement joins TRBV5-5 to TRBJ2-3; 10 bases align to TRBD1. CDR1 SGHKS and CDR2 YYEKEE come from the germline V gene (reference sequence). The trim removed 0 bases at V and 1 base at J, leaving 8 bases unmatched. The CDR3 is 18 amino acids. In nucleotides, the CDR3 is TGTGCCAGCAGCTTGGATCCTCCCGGGACAGGGGGCACAGATACGCAGTATTTT. Translating gives CASSLDPPGTGGTDTQYF.

Comments on this clone: The same CDR3 is also encoded by other DNA sequences in this sample. V and J are TRBV7-9 and TRBJ2-3, with D uncertain. Trimming pared 5 bases from V and 3 bases from J, leaving 18 bases between. Per the germline V gene, CDR1 is SEHNR and CDR2 is FQNEAQ (reference sequence). The CDR3 runs to 16 residues. CDR3 sequence reads: CASSVFDGGKTDTQYF. The CDR3 DNA reads TGTGCCAGCAGCGTGTTCGACGGCGGCAAGACAGATACGCAGTATTTT.

The chain is built from TRBV6-5 and TRBJ2-2; D is unresolved. Trimming cost V 0 bases and J 1 base, with 9 bases left between them. This CDR3 contains 16 residues. CDR1 and CDR2 (germline): MNHEY, SVGAGI. The CDR3 region is CASSYSSSGNTGELFF. The CDR3 DNA is TGTGCCAGCAGTTACTCGAGTTCTGGGAACACCGGGGAGCTGTTTTTT.

The chain employs TRBV27 and TRBJ2-3; D possibly corresponds to TRBD1 (5 bases). Trimming stripped 7 bases from V and 1 base from J, with 21 bases between. CDR1 is MNHEY, CDR2 SMNVEV, per germline (reference sequence). The CDR3 extends over 17 amino acids. This chain's CDR3 is CASTITARLGGTDTQYF. The DNA for the CDR3 is TGTGCCAGCACTATAACCGCCCGCCTAGGGGGCACAGATACGCAGTATTTT.

The chain recombines TRBV5-1 with TRBJ2-5; no firm D call. Near its end, the DNA agrees better with TRBJ2-7, so the J call may be wrong. Germline CDR1 reads SGHRS; CDR2 reads YFSETQ. The CDR3 is 17 amino acids. Here the CDR3 DNA reads TGCGCCAGCAGCTTGGAGGTTGCGGCTCGGAGCTCCTACGAGCAGTACTTC. Amino acid sequence: CASSLEVAARSSYEQYF.

The J gene is TRBJ1-1, the V gene TRBV6-5; 11 bases match TRBD1. The V segment lost 1 base and the J segment 8 bases; nucleotides outside the gene matches: 6. CDR1 is MNHEY and CDR2 is SVGAGI in the germline V gene. The CDR3 spans 15 residues. The CDR3 protein is CASSYLGDRGTEAFF. CDR3 nucleotides: TGTGCCAGCAGTTACTTGGGGGACAGGGGGACCGAAGCTTTCTTT.

The rearrangement links TRBV11-2 to TRBJ1-1; tentatively, D is TRBD1 (6 bases). CDR3 length: 14 amino acids. V was clipped by 1 base and J by 4 bases, with 10 bases between them. The germline V gene encodes CDR1 SGHAT and CDR2 FQNNGV. The CDR3 DNA is TGTGCCAGCAGCTTAGTTCAGGGGCCCACTGAAGCTTTCTTT. It yields the protein CASSLVQGPTEAFF.

In the case of this clone: Other DNA sequences in the sample encode the same CDR3. This chain connects TRBV18 to TRBJ1-1; TRBD1 matches at 7 bases. The CDR3 has 17 amino acids. V lost 2 bases, J lost 0 bases, and 9 bases stayed unmatched. Germline V gives CDR1 KGHSH, CDR2 LQKENI. CDR3 region: CASSPDTWTGVNTEAFF. The CDR3 nucleotides are TGTGCCAGCTCACCAGATACTTGGACAGGAGTGAACACTGAAGCTTTCTTT.

V usage is TRBV7-9 and J usage is TRBJ2-1; 9 bases fit TRBD1. The CDR3 is 13 residues long. CDR1 is SEHNR and CDR2 is FQNEAQ in the germline V gene (reference sequence). J lost 10 bases, V lost 5 bases, and 6 bases had no gene match. CDR3 DNA: TGTGCCAGCAGCGGGGACAGGGTCAGCGAGCAGTTCTTC. Protein: CASSGDRVSEQFF.

The J gene is TRBJ2-3, the V gene TRBV19; TRBD2 agrees at 7 bases. With V trimmed by 1 base and J by 3 bases, 4 bases remained unmatched. CDR3 length: 15 amino acids. The germline V gene encodes CDR1 LNHDA and CDR2 SQIVND (reference sequence). The CDR3 spells CASSIGTSRTDTQYF. CDR3 DNA sequence: TGTGCCAGTAGTATAGGGACTAGTAGGACAGATACGCAGTATTTT. The variable domain in full, with the rest retrieved from reference TRBV19 and TRBJ2-3, is DGGITQSPKYLFRKEGQNVTLSCEQNLNHDAMYWYRQDPGQGLRLIYYSQIVNDFQKGDIAEGYSVSREKKESFPLTVTSAQKNPTAFYLCASSIGTSRTDTQYFGPGTRLTVL.

The genes are TRBV30 and TRBJ1-5; no clear D gene. Looked up from germline, CDR1 is GTSNPN and CDR2 is SVGIG (reference sequence). The V end was cut by 0 bases, the J end by 6 bases, with 12 bases between. The CDR3 has 14 residues. The DNA for the CDR3 is TGTGCCTGGAGTGTATTGCTATCGGTTCAGCCCCAGCATTTT. Protein: CAWSVLLSVQPQHF.

J is TRBJ2-3 and V is TRBV6-5; D is unresolved. The V end was cut by 6 bases, the J end by 4 bases, with 11 bases between. Germline CDR1 reads MNHEY; CDR2 reads SVGAGI. The CDR3 consists of 13 residues. The CDR3 protein is CASSPNVPDTQYF. In nucleotides, the CDR3 is TGTGCCAGCAGCCCAAATGTCCCAGATACGCAGTATTTT.

V usage is TRBV7-2 and J usage is TRBJ2-5; a possible D gene is TRBD2 (6 bases). In germline, CDR1 is SGHTA, CDR2 FQGNSA. V shed 3 bases and J shed 5 bases, with 10 bases lying between them. The CDR3 runs to 13 residues. CDR3 sequence reads: CASSLLGGETQYF. CDR3 coding DNA: TGTGCCAGCAGCTTGCTTGGGGGGGAGACCCAGTACTTC.